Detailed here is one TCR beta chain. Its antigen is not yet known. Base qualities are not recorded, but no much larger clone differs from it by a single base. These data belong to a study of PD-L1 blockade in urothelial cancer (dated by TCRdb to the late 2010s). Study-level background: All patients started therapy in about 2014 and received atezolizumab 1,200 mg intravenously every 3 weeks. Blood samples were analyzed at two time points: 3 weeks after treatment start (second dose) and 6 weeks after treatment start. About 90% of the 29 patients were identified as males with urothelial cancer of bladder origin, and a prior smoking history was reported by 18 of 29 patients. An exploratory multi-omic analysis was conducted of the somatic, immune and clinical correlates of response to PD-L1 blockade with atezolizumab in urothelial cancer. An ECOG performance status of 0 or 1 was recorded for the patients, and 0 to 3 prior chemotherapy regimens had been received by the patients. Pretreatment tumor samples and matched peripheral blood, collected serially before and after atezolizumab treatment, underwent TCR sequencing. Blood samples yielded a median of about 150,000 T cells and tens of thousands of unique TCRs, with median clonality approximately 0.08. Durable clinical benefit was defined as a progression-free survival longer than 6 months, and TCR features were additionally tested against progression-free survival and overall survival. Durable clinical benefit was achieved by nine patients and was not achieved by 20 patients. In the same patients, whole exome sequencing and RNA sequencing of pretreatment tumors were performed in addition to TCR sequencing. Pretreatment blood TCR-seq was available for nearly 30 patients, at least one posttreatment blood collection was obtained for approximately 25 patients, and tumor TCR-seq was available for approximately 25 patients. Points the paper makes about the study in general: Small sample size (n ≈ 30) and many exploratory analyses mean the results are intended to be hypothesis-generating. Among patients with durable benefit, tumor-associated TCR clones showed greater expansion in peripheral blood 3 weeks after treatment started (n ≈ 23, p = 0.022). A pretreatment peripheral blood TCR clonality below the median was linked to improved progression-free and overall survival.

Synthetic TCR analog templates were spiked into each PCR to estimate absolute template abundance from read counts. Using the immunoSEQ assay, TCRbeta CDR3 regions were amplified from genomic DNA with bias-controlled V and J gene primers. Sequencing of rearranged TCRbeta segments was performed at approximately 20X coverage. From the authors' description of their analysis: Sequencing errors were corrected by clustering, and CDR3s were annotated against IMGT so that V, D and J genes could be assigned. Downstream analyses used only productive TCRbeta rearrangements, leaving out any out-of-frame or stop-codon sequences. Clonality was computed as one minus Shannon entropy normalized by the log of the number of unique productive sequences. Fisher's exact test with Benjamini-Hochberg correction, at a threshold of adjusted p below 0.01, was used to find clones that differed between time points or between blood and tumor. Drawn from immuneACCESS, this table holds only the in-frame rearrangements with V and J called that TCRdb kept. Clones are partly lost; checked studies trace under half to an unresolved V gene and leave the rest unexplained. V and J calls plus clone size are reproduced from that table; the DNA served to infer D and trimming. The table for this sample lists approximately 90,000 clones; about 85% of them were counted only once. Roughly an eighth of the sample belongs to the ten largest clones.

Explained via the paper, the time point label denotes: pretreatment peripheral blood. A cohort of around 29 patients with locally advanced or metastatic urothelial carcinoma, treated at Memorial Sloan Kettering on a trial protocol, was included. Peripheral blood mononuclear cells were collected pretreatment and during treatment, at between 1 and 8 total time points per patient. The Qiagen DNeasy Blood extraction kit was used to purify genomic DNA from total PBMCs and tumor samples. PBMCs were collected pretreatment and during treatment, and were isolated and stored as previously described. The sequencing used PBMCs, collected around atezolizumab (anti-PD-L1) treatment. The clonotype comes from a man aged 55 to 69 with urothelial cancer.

The CDR3 region reads CASSLVKGEETQYF. The DNA sequence is as follows: TGCGCCAGCAGCTTGGTGAAGGGAGAAGAGACCCAGTACTTC. Recombination joined TRBV5-1 with TRBJ2-5; a tentative D call is TRBD2 (5 bases match). According to the germline V gene, CDR1 reads SGHRS and CDR2 reads YFSETQ. The cysteine opens and the phenylalanine closes a CDR3 of 14 amino acids. Here the CDR3 DNA is all that survives: 42 bases in frame from base 1. V and J lose 0 bases and 3 bases, and a span of 9 bases separates them.